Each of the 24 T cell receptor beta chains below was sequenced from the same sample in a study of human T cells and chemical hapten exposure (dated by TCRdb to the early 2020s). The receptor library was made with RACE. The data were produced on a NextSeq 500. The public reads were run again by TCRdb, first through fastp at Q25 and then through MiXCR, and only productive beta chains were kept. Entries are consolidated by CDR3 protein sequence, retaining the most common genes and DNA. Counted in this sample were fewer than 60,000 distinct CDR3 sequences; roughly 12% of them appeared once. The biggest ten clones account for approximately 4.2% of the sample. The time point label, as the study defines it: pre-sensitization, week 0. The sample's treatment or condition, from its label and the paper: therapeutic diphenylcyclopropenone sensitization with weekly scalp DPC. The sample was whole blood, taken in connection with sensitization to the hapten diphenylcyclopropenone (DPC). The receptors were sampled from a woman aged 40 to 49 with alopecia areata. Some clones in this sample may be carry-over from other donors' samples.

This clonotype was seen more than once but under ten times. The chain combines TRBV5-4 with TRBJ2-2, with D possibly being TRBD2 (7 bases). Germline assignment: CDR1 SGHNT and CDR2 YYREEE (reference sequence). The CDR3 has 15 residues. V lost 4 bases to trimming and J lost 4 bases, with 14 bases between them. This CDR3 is CASSVAGASTGELFF. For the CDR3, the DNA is TGTGCCAGCAGCGTGGCGGGGGCGTCCACCGGGGAGCTGTTTTTT.

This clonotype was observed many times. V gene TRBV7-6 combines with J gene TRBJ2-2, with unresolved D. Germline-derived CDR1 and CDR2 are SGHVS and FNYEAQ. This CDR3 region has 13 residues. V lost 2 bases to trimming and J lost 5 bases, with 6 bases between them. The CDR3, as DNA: TGTGCCAGCAGCTTAAGGGCGACCGGGGAGCTGTTTTTT. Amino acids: CASSLRATGELFF. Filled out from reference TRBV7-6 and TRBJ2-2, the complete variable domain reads GAGVSQSPRYKVTKRGQDVALRCDPISGHVSLYWYRQALGQGPEFLTYFNYEAQQDKSGLPNDRFSAERPEGSISTLTIQRTEQRDSAMYRCASSLRATGELFFGEGSRLTVL.

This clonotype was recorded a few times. CDR3 DNA: TGTGCCAGCAGTTGGAGGCGGGGGACGTGGACTGAAGCTTTCTTT. Its protein is CASSWRRGTWTEAFF. The V call is TRBV6-1, the J call TRBJ1-1; D is perhaps TRBD1 (5 bases). Germline CDR1 and CDR2: MNHNS and SASEGT. V was shortened by 5 bases and J by 5 bases, with 18 bases between the two germline ends. CDR3 length: 15 residues.

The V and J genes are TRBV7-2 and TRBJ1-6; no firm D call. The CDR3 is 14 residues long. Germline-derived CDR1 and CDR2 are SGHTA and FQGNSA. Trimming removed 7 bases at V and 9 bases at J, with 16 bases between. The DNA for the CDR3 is TGTGCCAGCACCCCGGGAGGCCGGGGTTCACCCCTCCACTTT. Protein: CASTPGGRGSPLHF.

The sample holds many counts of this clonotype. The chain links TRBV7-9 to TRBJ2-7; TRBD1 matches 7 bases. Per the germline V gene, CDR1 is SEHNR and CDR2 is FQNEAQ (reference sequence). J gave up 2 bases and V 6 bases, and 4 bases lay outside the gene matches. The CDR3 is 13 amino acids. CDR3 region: CASRLTGTYEQYF. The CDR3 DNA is TGTGCCAGCAGGTTGACAGGGACCTACGAGCAGTACTTC.

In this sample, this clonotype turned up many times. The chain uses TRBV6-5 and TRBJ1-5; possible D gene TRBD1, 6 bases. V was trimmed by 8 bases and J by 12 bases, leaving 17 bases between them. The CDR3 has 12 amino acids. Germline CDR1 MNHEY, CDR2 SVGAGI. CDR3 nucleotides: TGTGCCAGCGGGACTAGGACAGCGCTCCAGCATTTT. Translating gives CASGTRTALQHF.

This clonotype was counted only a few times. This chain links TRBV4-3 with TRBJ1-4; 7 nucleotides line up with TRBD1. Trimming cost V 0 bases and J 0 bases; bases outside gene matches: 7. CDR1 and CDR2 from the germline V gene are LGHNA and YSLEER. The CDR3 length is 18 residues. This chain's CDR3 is CASSQDWDSSATNEKLFF. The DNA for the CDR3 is TGCGCCAGCAGCCAAGACTGGGACAGTAGTGCAACTAATGAAAAACTGTTTTTT.

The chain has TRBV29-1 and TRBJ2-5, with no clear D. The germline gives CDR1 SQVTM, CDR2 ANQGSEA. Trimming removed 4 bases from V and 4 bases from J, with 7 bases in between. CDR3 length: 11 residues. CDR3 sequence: CSVAAAETQYF. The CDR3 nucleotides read TGCAGCGTTGCAGCAGCAGAGACCCAGTACTTC.

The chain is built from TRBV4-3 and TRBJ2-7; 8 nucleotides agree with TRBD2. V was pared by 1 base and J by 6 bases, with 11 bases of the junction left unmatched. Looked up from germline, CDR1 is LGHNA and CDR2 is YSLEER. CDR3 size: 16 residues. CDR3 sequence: CASSQAPPGGLGEQYF. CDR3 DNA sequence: TGCGCCAGCAGCCAAGCTCCCCCGGGGGGGCTTGGCGAGCAGTACTTC.

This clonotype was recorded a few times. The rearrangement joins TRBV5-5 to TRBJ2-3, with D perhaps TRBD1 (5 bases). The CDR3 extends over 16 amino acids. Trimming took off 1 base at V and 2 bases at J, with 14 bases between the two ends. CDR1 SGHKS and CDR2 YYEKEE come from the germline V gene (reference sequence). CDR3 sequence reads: CASSLRSRGPTDTQYF. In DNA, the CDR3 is TGTGCCAGCAGCTTGCGGTCTAGGGGCCCCACAGATACGCAGTATTTT.

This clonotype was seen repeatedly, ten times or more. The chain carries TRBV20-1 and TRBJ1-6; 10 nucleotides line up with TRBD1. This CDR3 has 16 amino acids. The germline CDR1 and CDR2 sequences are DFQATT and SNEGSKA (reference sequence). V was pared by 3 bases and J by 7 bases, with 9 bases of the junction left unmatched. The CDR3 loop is CSARPVGGQGNSPLHF. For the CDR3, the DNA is TGCAGTGCTAGGCCCGTTGGGGGACAGGGGAATTCACCCCTCCACTTT.

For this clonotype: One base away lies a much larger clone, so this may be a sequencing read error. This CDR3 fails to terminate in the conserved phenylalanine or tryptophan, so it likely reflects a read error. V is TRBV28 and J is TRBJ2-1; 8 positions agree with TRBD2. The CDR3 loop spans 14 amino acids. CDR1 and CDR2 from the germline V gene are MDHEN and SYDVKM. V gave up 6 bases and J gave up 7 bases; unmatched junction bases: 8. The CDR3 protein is CASSPAGGGNEQFL. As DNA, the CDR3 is TGTGCCAGCAGCCCTGCGGGCGGGGGGAATGAGCAGTTCCTC.

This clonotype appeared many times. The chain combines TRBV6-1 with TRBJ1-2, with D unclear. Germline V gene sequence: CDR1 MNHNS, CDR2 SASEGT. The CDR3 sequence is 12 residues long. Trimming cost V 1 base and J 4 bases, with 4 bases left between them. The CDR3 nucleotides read TGTGCCAGCAGTGAAGTCCTCTATGGCTACACCTTC. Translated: CASSEVLYGYTF.

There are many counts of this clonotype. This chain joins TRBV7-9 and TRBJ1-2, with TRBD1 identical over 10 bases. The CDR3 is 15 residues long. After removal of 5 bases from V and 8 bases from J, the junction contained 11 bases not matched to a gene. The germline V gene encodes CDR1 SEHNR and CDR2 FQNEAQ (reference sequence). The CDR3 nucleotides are TGTGCCAGCAGCCCGGGGACAGGGGAAGGGTACGGCTACACCTTC. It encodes CASSPGTGEGYGYTF.

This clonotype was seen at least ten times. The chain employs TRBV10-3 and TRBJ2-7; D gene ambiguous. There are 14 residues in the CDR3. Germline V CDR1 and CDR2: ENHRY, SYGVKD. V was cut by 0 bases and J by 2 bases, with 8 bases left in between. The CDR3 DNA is TGTGCCATCAGTGAGTCTTCACTTACCTACGAGCAGTACTTC. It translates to CAISESSLTYEQYF.

The DNA of the CDR3 is TGTGCCAGCAGACAAGCGGGAGGGCCGGTGCAGTACTTC. This gives the protein CASRQAGGPVQYF. The chain couples TRBV6-5 to TRBJ2-7; 10 bases fit TRBD2. CDR3 size: 13 residues. Germline CDR1 reads MNHEY; CDR2 reads SVGAGI. Trimming took 6 bases from V and 9 from J; bases not matched to a gene: 8.

CDR3 DNA sequence: TGTGCCAGCAGCCAAGGAGGCTCCTACGAGCAGTACTTC. Translated, it gives CASSQGGSYEQYF. The V call is TRBV4-2, the J call TRBJ2-7; D unclear. In germline, CDR1 is LGHNA, CDR2 YNFKEQ. This CDR3 region has 13 residues. Between the trimmed V and J ends, which lost 1 base and 0 bases, there was a span of 4 bases.

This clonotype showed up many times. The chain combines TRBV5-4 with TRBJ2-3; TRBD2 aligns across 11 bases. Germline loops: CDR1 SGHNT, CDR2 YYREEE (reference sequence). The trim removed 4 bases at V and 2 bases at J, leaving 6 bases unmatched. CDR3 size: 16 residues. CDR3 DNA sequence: TGTGCCAGCAGCCCGGCGGGACTAGCGGCCACAGATACGCAGTATTTT. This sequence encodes CASSPAGLAATDTQYF.

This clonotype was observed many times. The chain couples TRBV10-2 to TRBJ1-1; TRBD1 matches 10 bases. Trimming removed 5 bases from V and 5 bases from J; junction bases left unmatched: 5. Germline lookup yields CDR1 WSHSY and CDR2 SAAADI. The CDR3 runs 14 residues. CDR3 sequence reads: CASSSRTGGTEAFF. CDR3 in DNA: TGCGCCAGCAGTTCTAGGACAGGGGGAACTGAAGCTTTCTTT.

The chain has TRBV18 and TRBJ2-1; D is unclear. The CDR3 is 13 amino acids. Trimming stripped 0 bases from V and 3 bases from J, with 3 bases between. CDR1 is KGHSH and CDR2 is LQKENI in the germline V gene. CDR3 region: CASSPPIYNEQFF. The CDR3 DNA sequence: TGTGCCAGCTCACCACCGATCTACAATGAGCAGTTCTTC. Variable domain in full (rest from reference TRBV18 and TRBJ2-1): NAGVMQNPRHLVRRRGQEARLRCSPMKGHSHVYWYRQLPEEGLKFMVYLQKENIIDESGMPKERFSAEFPKEGPSILRIQQVVRGDSAAYFCASSPPIYNEQFFGPGTRLTVL.

The CDR3 spells CASSPGLAGGGEQFF. DNA of the CDR3: TGTGCCAGCAGCCCCGGACTAGCGGGGGGCGGTGAGCAGTTCTTC. J is TRBJ2-1 and V is TRBV2, with 14 bases that match TRBD2. Losses at the gene ends were 6 bases for V and 9 bases for J; bases not matched to a gene: 7. The V gene's germline CDR1 is SNHLY and CDR2 FYNNEI. CDR3 size: 15 residues.

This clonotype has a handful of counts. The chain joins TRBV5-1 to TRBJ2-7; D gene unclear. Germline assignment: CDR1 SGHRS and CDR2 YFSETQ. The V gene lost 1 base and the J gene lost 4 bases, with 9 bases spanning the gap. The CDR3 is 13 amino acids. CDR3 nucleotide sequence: TGCGCCAGCAGCTTGACCCTGGGTTACGAGCAGTACTTC. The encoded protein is CASSLTLGYEQYF.

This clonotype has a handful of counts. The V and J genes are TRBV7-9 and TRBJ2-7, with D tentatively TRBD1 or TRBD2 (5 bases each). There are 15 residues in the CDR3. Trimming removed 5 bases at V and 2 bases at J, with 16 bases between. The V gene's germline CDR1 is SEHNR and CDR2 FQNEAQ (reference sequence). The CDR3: CASSPRGRVPYEQYF. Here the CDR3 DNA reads TGTGCCAGCAGCCCTCGGGGCAGGGTCCCCTACGAGCAGTACTTC. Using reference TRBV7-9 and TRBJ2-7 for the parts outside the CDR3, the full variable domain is DTGVSQNPRHKITKRGQNVTFRCDPISEHNRLYWYRQTLGQGPEFLTYFQNEAQLEKSRLLSDRFSAERPKGSFSTLEIQRTEQGDSAMYLCASSPRGRVPYEQYFGPGTRLTVT.

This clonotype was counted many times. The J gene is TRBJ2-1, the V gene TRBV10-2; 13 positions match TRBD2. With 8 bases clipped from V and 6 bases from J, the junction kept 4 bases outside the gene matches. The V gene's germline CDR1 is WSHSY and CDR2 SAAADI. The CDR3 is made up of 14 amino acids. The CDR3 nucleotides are TGCGCCAGCGTGGGGACTAGCGGGACCAATGAGCAGTTCTTC. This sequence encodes CASVGTSGTNEQFF.